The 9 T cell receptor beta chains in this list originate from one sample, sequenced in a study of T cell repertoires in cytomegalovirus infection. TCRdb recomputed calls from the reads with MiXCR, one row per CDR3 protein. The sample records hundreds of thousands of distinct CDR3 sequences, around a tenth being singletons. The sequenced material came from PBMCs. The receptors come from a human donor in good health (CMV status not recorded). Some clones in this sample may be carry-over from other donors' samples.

CDR3 nucleotides: TGTGCCAGCAGCTTAACGACAGGGCCAGGGTACGAGCAGTACTTC. Its translation is CASSLTTGPGYEQYF. The chain joins TRBV7-9 to TRBJ2-7, with 7 bases lining up with TRBD1. Per the germline V gene, CDR1 is SEHNR and CDR2 is FQNEAQ (reference sequence). V shed 2 bases and J 4 bases; nucleotides not matched to a gene: 8. CDR3 length equals 15 residues.

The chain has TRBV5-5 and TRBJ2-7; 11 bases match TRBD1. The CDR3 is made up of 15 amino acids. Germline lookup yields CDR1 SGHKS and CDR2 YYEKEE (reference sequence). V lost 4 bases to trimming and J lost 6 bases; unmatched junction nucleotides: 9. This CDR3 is CASSGKSGTGGEQYF. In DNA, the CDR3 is TGTGCCAGCAGCGGAAAGTCCGGGACAGGGGGCGAGCAGTACTTC.

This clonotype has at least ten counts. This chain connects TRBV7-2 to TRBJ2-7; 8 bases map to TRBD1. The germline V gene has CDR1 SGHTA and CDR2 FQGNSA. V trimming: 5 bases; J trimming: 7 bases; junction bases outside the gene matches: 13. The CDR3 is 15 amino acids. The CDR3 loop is CASSPRGQGFWEQYF. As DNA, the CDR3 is TGTGCCAGCAGCCCTAGAGGACAGGGATTTTGGGAGCAGTACTTC. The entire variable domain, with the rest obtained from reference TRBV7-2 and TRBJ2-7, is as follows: GAGVSQSPSNKVTEKGKDVELRCDPISGHTALYWYRQSLGQGLEFLIYFQGNSAPDKSGLPSDRFSAERTGGSVSTLTIQRTQQEDSAVYLCASSPRGQGFWEQYFGPGTRLTVT.

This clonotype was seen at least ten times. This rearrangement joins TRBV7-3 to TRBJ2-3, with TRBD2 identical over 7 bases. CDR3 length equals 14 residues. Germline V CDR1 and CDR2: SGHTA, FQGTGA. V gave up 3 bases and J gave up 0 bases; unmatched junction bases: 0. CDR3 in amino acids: CASSFSGSTDTQYF. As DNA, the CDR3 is TGTGCCAGCAGCTTTAGCGGGAGCACAGATACGCAGTATTTT.

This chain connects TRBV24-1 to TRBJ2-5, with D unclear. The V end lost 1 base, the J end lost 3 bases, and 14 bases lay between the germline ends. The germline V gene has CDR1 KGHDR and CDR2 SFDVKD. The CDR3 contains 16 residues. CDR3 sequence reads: CATSDFPGWMKETQYF. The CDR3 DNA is TGTGCCACCAGTGATTTCCCCGGGTGGATGAAAGAGACCCAGTACTTC.

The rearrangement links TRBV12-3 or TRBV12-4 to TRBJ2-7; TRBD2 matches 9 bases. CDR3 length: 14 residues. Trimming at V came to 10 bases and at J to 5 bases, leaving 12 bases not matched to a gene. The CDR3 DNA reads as TGTGCCACAGGGGCTGGGCTAGCGGGGAACGAGCAGTACTTC. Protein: CATGAGLAGNEQYF.

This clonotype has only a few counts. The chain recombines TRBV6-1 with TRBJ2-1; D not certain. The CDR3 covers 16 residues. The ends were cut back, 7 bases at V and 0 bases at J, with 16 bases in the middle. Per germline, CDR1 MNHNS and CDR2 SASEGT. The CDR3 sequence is CASINPPRSSYNEQFF. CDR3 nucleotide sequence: TGTGCCAGCATCAACCCCCCCAGGAGCTCCTACAATGAGCAGTTCTTC.

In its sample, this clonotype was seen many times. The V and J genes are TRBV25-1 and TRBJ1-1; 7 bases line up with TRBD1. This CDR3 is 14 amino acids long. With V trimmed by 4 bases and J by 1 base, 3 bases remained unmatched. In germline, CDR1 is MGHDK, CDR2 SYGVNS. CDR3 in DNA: TGTGCCAGCAGTGTCGGGACAGCGAACACTGAAGCTTTCTTT. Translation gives CASSVGTANTEAFF. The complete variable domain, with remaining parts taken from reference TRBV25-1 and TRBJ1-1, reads EADIYQTPRYLVIGTGKKITLECSQTMGHDKMYWYQQDPGMELHLIHYSYGVNSTEKGDLSSESTVSRIRTEHFPLTLESARPSHTSQYLCASSVGTANTEAFFGQGTRLTVV.

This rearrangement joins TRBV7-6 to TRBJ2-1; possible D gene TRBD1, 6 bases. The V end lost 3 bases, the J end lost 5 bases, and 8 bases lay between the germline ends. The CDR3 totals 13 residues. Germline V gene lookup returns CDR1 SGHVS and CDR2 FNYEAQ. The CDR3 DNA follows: TGTGCCAGCAGCTTCGACAGGAACAATGAGCAGTTCTTC. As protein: CASSFDRNNEQFF.